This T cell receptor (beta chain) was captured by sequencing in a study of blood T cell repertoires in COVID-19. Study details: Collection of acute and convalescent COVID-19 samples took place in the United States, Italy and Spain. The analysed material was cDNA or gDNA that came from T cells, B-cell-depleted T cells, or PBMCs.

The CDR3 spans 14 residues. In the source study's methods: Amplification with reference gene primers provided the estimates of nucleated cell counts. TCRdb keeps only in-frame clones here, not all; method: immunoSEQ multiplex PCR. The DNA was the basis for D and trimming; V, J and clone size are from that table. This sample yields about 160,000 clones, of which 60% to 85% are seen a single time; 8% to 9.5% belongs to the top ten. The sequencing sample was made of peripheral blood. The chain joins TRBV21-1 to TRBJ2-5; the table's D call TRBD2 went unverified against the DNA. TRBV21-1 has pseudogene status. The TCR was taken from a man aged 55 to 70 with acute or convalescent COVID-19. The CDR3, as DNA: TGTGCCAGCAGCAAAGGAAGGCGGGTCGAGACCCAGTACTTC. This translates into CASSKGRRVETQYF.